The rows below give T cell receptor beta chains drawn from one sample of a study of T cell responses to AZD1222 COVID-19 vaccine. The protocol was immunoSEQ multiplex PCR, while the TCRdb copy is restricted to in-frame clones and leaves out a portion. Among 45,000 to 55,000 clones, 65% to 80% were seen once, and the ten largest hold 20%. The material was peripheral blood, obtained on day 0 of MenACWY control vaccination. The receptors stem from an adult in good health. Both conserved end residues are part of each CDR3. Each record gives: D gene, V gene, J gene, clone size, CDR3 DNA, CDR3 protein. The D gene is left open where the match is weak. Size is omitted from some rows. Given values are once, few, many or a class for expanded clones.

-	TRBV2	TRBJ1-5	-	TGTGCCAGCACCCCGGAAGGGAATCAGCCCCAGCATTTT	CASTPEGNQPQHF
TRBD2	TRBV24-1	TRBJ2-1	-	TGTGCCACCAGTGAATGGGGACTAAGCTTCAACAATGAGCAGTTCTTC	CATSEWGLSFNNEQFF
TRBD1	TRBV25-1	TRBJ2-1	few	TGTGCCAGCAGCGCAGACAGGGGGAGCGATGAGCAGTTCTTC	CASSADRGSDEQFF
-	TRBV29-1	TRBJ1-4	-	TGCAGCGTTGAAGATCTGGACAGCGAAAAACTGTTTTTT	CSVEDLDSEKLFF
-	TRBV10-3	TRBJ1-1	-	TGTGCCATCAGTGACCCAGGGCGTACTGAAGCTTTCTTT	CAISDPGRTEAFF
-	TRBV11-1	TRBJ1-1	-	TGTGCCAGCAGCTCACAACGGGGGACTGAAGCTTTCTTT	CASSSQRGTEAFF
-	TRBV6-7	TRBJ1-5	once	TGTGCCAGCAGACCTTACAGGGTAAGCCAGCCCCAGCATTTT	CASRPYRVSQPQHF
-	TRBV30	TRBJ2-3	-	TGTGCCCTTGGGGTCGCCAGCACAGATACGCAGTATTTT	CALGVASTDTQYF
-	TRBV5-6	TRBJ2-7	-	TGTGCCAGCAGCCTTTCGGATATGGGGGTGGGCGAGCAGTACTTC	CASSLSDMGVGEQYF
TRBD2	TRBV7-9	TRBJ2-1	few	TGTGCCAGCAGCTCGACTTTAGCGGGGGGATCCTACAATGAGCAGTTCTTC	CASSSTLAGGSYNEQFF
-	TRBV6-5	TRBJ2-5	-	TGTGCCAGCCGTAGTGCACAGAAAGAGACCCAGTACTTC	CASRSAQKETQYF
TRBD1	TRBV12-3/TRBV12-4	TRBJ1-1	-	TGTGCCAGCAGGACAGGGTGGAACACTGAAGCTTTCTTT	CASRTGWNTEAFF
TRBD2	TRBV4-2	TRBJ2-3	-	TGTGCCAGCAGCCAAGTCTCGAGCGGGGGGATTTCAGATACGCAGTATTTT	CASSQVSSGGISDTQYF
-	TRBV12-3/TRBV12-4	TRBJ1-5	-	TGTGCCAGCAGTTGGCTATGGGGTACGTCCCAGCATTTT	CASSWLWGTSQHF
-	TRBV7-9	TRBJ1-5	-	TGTGCCAGCAGCTTAGGTCAGGGTGTGCAGCCCCAGCATTTT	CASSLGQGVQPQHF
TRBD1	TRBV7-2	TRBJ2-2	once	TGTGCCAGCAGCTTCAGACAGGGTAACGGGGAGCTGTTTTTT	CASSFRQGNGELFF
-	TRBV6-1	TRBJ1-3	-	TGTGCCAGCCGGTCAGTTATGGCTGGAAACACCATATATTTT	CASRSVMAGNTIYF
TRBD1	TRBV6-4	TRBJ2-1	-	TGTGCCAGCAAGGGGCAGGGGGCGAATGAGCAGTTCTTC	CASKGQGANEQFF
-	TRBV19	TRBJ1-1	-	TGTGCCAGTAGTATGGTGGTAACAGCTATGAACACTGAAGCTTTCTTT	CASSMVVTAMNTEAFF
TRBD2	TRBV5-1	TRBJ2-3	-	TGCGCCAGCAATAGCGGGGGTAGCACAGATACGCAGTATTTT	CASNSGGSTDTQYF
-	TRBV28	TRBJ1-1	-	TGTGCCAGCAGTTCAGACTCCACAGGGAACACTGAAGCTTTCTTT	CASSSDSTGNTEAFF
-	TRBV6-5	TRBJ1-1	once	TGTGCCAGCAGTTACTATGGGCAGGGAAGGGGCACTGAAGCTTTCTTT	CASSYYGQGRGTEAFF
-	TRBV25-1	TRBJ2-5	-	TGTGCCAGCAGTGAACCCGGGATACAAGAGACCCAGTACTTC	CASSEPGIQETQYF
-	TRBV24-1	TRBJ1-2	-	TGTGCCACCAGTGATTCTAAACACCCAGCTAACTATGGCTACACCTTC	CATSDSKHPANYGYTF
-	TRBV6-5	TRBJ1-6	-	TGTGCCAGCAGTTATTGGCAGGAGAATTCACCCCTCCACTTT	CASSYWQENSPLHF
-	TRBV7-9	TRBJ1-6	once	TGTGCCAGCAGCTCCGGGACGCCGAATTCACCCCTCCACTTT	CASSSGTPNSPLHF
-	TRBV11-3	TRBJ2-2	-	TGTGCCAGCAGCTTAGATTCTAGACAGATCTACACCGGGGAGCTGTTTTTT	CASSLDSRQIYTGELFF
-	TRBV7-6	TRBJ1-2	-	TGTGCCAGCAGCTTAGAGTCAAGCGATGGCTACACCTTC	CASSLESSDGYTF
-	TRBV6-5	TRBJ2-7	-	TGTGCCAGCAGTTCTAGTGCCTCCTCCTACGAGCAGTACTTC	CASSSSASSYEQYF
-	TRBV19	TRBJ1-1	-	TGTGCCAGTAGAACTCCGGGACAAGGGAACACTGAAGCTTTCTTT	CASRTPGQGNTEAFF
-	TRBV7-2	TRBJ2-7	-	TGTGCCAGCAGCTTAGTAGGGGGAAACTCCTACGAGCAGTACTTC	CASSLVGGNSYEQYF
-	TRBV18	TRBJ1-6	-	TGTGCCAGCTCACCGGAACGAGCGGGGAATAATTCACCCCTCCACTTT	CASSPERAGNNSPLHF
TRBD1	TRBV3-1/TRBV3-2	TRBJ1-1	-	TGTGCCAGCAGCCCTTGGGGTGTGGTGGGGACAGGGGCGAAAGCTTTCTTT	CASSPWGVVGTGAKAFF
TRBD2	TRBV9	TRBJ2-1	-	TGTGCCAGCAGCGTAGAAAAGACTAGCGGGACTTCCTACAATGAGCAGTTCTTC	CASSVEKTSGTSYNEQFF
-	TRBV28	TRBJ1-5	-	TGTGCCAGCAGGGGATCCCCTAGCAATCAGCCCCAGCATTTT	CASRGSPSNQPQHF
-	TRBV5-1	TRBJ2-1	-	TGCGCCAGCAGCTTGGCCGTGGAATACGAGCAGTTCTTC	CASSLAVEYEQFF
-	TRBV6-6	TRBJ1-4	-	TGTGCCAGCAGCTGGACAGCACCTAATGAAAAACTGTTTTTT	CASSWTAPNEKLFF
-	TRBV18	TRBJ1-1	-	TGTGCCAGCTCACCAGGCTATGAAGCTTTCTTT	CASSPGYEAFF
TRBD1	TRBV6-5	TRBJ1-1	-	TGTGCCAGCAGATTAGACAGGGGGGGCACTGAAGCTTTCTTT	CASRLDRGGTEAFF
-	TRBV12-3/TRBV12-4	TRBJ2-7	-	TGTGCCAGCAGTTTCGCGGGTCCCCACGAGCAGTACTTC	CASSFAGPHEQYF
TRBD1	TRBV19	TRBJ1-5	once	TGTGCCAGTAGTAAAGGAGACAGGGGTAGCAATCAGCCCCAGCATTTT	CASSKGDRGSNQPQHF
-	TRBV4-2	TRBJ1-5	once	TGTGCCAGCGCCGAGGCCAGGGAGGAGCAGCCCCAGCATTTT	CASAEAREEQPQHF
-	TRBV12-3/TRBV12-4	TRBJ2-3	few	TGTGCCAGCAGTTTAGCTACGGCAGATACGCAGTATTTT	CASSLATADTQYF
TRBD1	TRBV2	TRBJ1-6	-	TGTGCCAGCAGTGGTGACAGGGGGCTTTCACCCCTCCACTTT	CASSGDRGLSPLHF
TRBD2	TRBV9	TRBJ2-3	-	TGTGCCAGCAGCGTAGGCCCCGGGACTAGGCCGGTCACAGATACGCAGTATTTT	CASSVGPGTRPVTDTQYF
-	TRBV30	TRBJ2-2	few	TGTGCCTGGAGGAACACCGGGGAGCTGTTTTTT	CAWRNTGELFF
TRBD1	TRBV9	TRBJ2-7	-	TGTGCCAGCAGCCCTAACCGGGACAGCGGTGTCTACGAGCAGTACTTC	CASSPNRDSGVYEQYF
-	TRBV5-5	TRBJ1-5	-	TGTGCCAGCAGCTCGGGGCCCGACAATCAGCCCCAGCATTTT	CASSSGPDNQPQHF